The rows below give T cell receptor beta chains drawn from one sample of a study of human T cells and chemical hapten exposure. In TCRdb, the RACE reads were re-called with MiXCR into one record per CDR3 protein. Here the sample spans approximately 82,000 distinct CDR3 sequences, about 12% being singletons. This specimen was whole blood, taken in connection with sensitization to the hapten diphenylcyclopropenone (DPC). Every receptor here comes from a woman aged 60 to 75 with alopecia areata. Some clones in this sample may be carry-over from other donors' samples. The CDR3 runs from the conserved cysteine through the conserved F or W. The D gene is left open where the match is weak. A clone size is listed for some rows: how often the clone was seen (once, few, many), or a class if it is expanded.

d_gene: -
abundance: -
j_gene: TRBJ2-5
v_gene: TRBV13
CDR3aa: CASSLGLQKAYQETQYF
CDR3nt: TGTGCCAGCAGCTTAGGTTTACAGAAAGCTTACCAAGAGACCCAGTACTTC

d_gene: TRBD2
abundance: -
j_gene: TRBJ2-5
v_gene: TRBV10-1
CDR3aa: CASSPGLAGGPETQYF
CDR3nt: TGCGCCAGCAGTCCGGGACTAGCGGGGGGACCGGAGACCCAGTACTTC

d_gene: -
abundance: -
j_gene: TRBJ2-1
v_gene: TRBV18
CDR3aa: CASSPPMGGGPHEQFF
CDR3nt: TGTGCCAGCTCACCACCGATGGGGGGGGGCCCTCATGAGCAGTTCTTC

d_gene: TRBD2
abundance: few
j_gene: TRBJ2-7
v_gene: TRBV20-1
CDR3aa: CSARVAGGPNYEQYF
CDR3nt: TGCAGTGCTAGGGTAGCGGGGGGGCCTAACTACGAGCAGTACTTC

d_gene: -
abundance: few
j_gene: TRBJ1-2
v_gene: TRBV18
CDR3aa: CASSTPSGSPFYGYTF
CDR3nt: TGTGCCAGCTCCACCCCGTCAGGGTCGCCTTTCTATGGCTACACCTTC

d_gene: -
abundance: many
j_gene: TRBJ1-6
v_gene: TRBV12-3/TRBV12-4
CDR3aa: CASSLAGSNSPLHF
CDR3nt: TGTGCCAGCAGTTTGGCAGGCTCGAATTCACCCCTCCACTTT

d_gene: -
abundance: -
j_gene: TRBJ1-4
v_gene: TRBV9
CDR3aa: CASSVAGTDEKLFF
CDR3nt: TGTGCCAGCAGCGTAGCTGGGACTGATGAAAAACTGTTTTTT

d_gene: -
abundance: -
j_gene: TRBJ2-2
v_gene: TRBV12-3/TRBV12-4
CDR3aa: CASRPGVFGELFF
CDR3nt: TGTGCCAGCAGACCAGGGGTTTTCGGGGAGCTGTTTTTT

d_gene: -
abundance: -
j_gene: TRBJ2-2
v_gene: TRBV23-1
CDR3aa: CASSPGPGELFF
CDR3nt: TGCGCCAGCAGTCCAGGTCCCGGGGAGCTGTTTTTT

d_gene: -
abundance: -
j_gene: TRBJ1-4
v_gene: TRBV9
CDR3aa: CASSVEGRNEKLFF
CDR3nt: TGTGCCAGCAGCGTAGAGGGACGTAATGAAAAACTGTTTTTT

d_gene: TRBD1
abundance: many
j_gene: TRBJ2-7
v_gene: TRBV5-1
CDR3aa: CASSGEGTDYEQYF
CDR3nt: TGCGCCAGCAGCGGGGAAGGGACAGACTACGAGCAGTACTTC

d_gene: TRBD1
abundance: many
j_gene: TRBJ1-2
v_gene: TRBV5-1
CDR3aa: CASSMTGLYGYTF
CDR3nt: TGCGCCAGCAGCATGACAGGGCTCTATGGCTACACCTTC

d_gene: TRBD1
abundance: few
j_gene: TRBJ1-3
v_gene: TRBV11-2
CDR3aa: CASSPIQGAVGNTIYF
CDR3nt: TGTGCCAGCAGCCCGATCCAGGGGGCGGTTGGAAACACCATATATTTT

d_gene: TRBD1
abundance: few
j_gene: TRBJ1-1
v_gene: TRBV12-3/TRBV12-4
CDR3aa: CASTKGQGNTEAFF
CDR3nt: TGTGCCAGCACCAAGGGACAGGGAAACACTGAAGCTTTCTTT

d_gene: -
abundance: few
j_gene: TRBJ1-5
v_gene: TRBV7-3
CDR3aa: CASSPQPGGPQHF
CDR3nt: TGTGCCAGCAGCCCTCAACCGGGAGGGCCCCAGCATTTT

d_gene: -
abundance: -
j_gene: TRBJ2-1
v_gene: TRBV11-1
CDR3aa: CASSLSGTLFRSYNEQFF
CDR3nt: TGTGCCAGCAGCTTATCCGGGACACTCTTCCGCTCCTACAATGAGCAGTTCTTC

d_gene: -
abundance: many
j_gene: TRBJ1-1
v_gene: TRBV5-1
CDR3aa: CASSLVRGTEAFF
CDR3nt: TGCGCCAGCAGCTTGGTCAGGGGCACTGAAGCTTTCTTT

d_gene: TRBD1
abundance: -
j_gene: TRBJ2-1
v_gene: TRBV10-3
CDR3aa: CASDPGQGNNEQFF
CDR3nt: TGTGCCAGCGATCCGGGACAGGGAAACAATGAGCAGTTCTTC

d_gene: -
abundance: many
j_gene: TRBJ1-1
v_gene: TRBV20-1
CDR3aa: CSARVSGLLSTEAFF
CDR3nt: TGCAGTGCTAGAGTGTCAGGGTTACTTTCTACTGAAGCTTTCTTT

d_gene: -
abundance: few
j_gene: TRBJ2-2
v_gene: TRBV6-2/TRBV6-3
CDR3aa: CASTHLMAPRGGELFF
CDR3nt: TGTGCCAGCACTCACCTAATGGCACCCCGGGGCGGGGAGCTGTTTTTT

d_gene: -
abundance: few
j_gene: TRBJ2-5
v_gene: TRBV5-1
CDR3aa: CASSLTGLDGETQYF
CDR3nt: TGCGCCAGCAGCTTGACCGGACTGGACGGAGAGACCCAGTACTTC

d_gene: TRBD1
abundance: -
j_gene: TRBJ1-2
v_gene: TRBV11-2
CDR3aa: CASSLNGTGRNYGYTF
CDR3nt: TGTGCCAGCAGCTTAAATGGGACAGGGCGAAACTATGGCTACACCTTC

d_gene: TRBD1
abundance: -
j_gene: TRBJ1-5
v_gene: TRBV2
CDR3aa: CASSQGTQPQHF
CDR3nt: TGTGCCAGCTCACAGGGGACTCAGCCCCAGCATTTT

d_gene: -
abundance: few
j_gene: TRBJ1-1
v_gene: TRBV30
CDR3aa: CAYSAGPLNTEAFF
CDR3nt: TGTGCCTACTCGGCAGGGCCCCTGAACACTGAAGCTTTCTTT

d_gene: -
abundance: many
j_gene: TRBJ1-4
v_gene: TRBV20-1
CDR3aa: CSARSGANNEKLFF
CDR3nt: TGCAGTGCTAGGTCGGGAGCAAATAATGAAAAACTGTTTTTT

d_gene: -
abundance: -
j_gene: TRBJ2-2
v_gene: TRBV6-4
CDR3aa: CASTRTKDTGELFF
CDR3nt: TGTGCCAGCACCAGGACAAAGGATACCGGGGAGCTGTTTTTT

d_gene: TRBD2
abundance: -
j_gene: TRBJ2-3
v_gene: TRBV2
CDR3aa: CATPRTSGGYTDTQYF
CDR3nt: TGTGCCACCCCCCGGACTAGCGGGGGGTACACAGATACGCAGTATTTT

d_gene: -
abundance: few
j_gene: TRBJ2-1
v_gene: TRBV5-1
CDR3aa: CASSFTNNEQFF
CDR3nt: TGCGCCAGCAGCTTTACGAACAATGAGCAGTTCTTC

d_gene: TRBD1
abundance: many
j_gene: TRBJ2-7
v_gene: TRBV11-1
CDR3aa: CASSFTGGYEQYF
CDR3nt: TGTGCCAGCAGCTTCACAGGGGGCTACGAGCAGTACTTC

d_gene: TRBD1
abundance: few
j_gene: TRBJ2-6
v_gene: TRBV3-1
CDR3aa: CASGTGAGANVLTF
CDR3nt: TGTGCCAGCGGAACAGGGGCCGGGGCCAACGTCCTGACTTTC

d_gene: -
abundance: -
j_gene: TRBJ1-1
v_gene: TRBV4-1
CDR3aa: CASSQPSNPTEAFF
CDR3nt: TGCGCCAGCAGCCAACCTAGTAATCCCACTGAAGCTTTCTTT